This is a list of T cell receptor beta chains from one sample in a study of regulatory T cells in long-lasting Graves disease. TCRdb re-analysed the multiplex PCR reads in MiXCR, keeping a single row per CDR3 protein. In the table there are roughly 500,000 distinct CDR3 sequences, about 20% of which are singletons. This specimen consisted of peripheral blood mononuclear cells (PBMCs), obtained when the disease was refractory, from a patient treated with antithyroid drugs. These receptors were obtained from a female donor with Graves disease. Both conserved end residues are part of each CDR3. A D gene is named only where the DNA matches it firmly. Clone size is stated in some rows and not others, as once, few, many or a class when expanded.

j_call | clone_size | v_call | cdr3_length | d_call | cdr3_aa | cdr3_nt
TRBJ2-5 | many | TRBV7-2 | 18 | TRBD2 | CASSLVLSGGGIGETQYF | TGTGCCAGCAGCTTAGTCTTAAGCGGGGGGGGTATAGGAGAGACCCAGTACTTC
TRBJ2-7 | few | TRBV19 | 14 | TRBD1 | CASSSTGTGEEQYF | TGTGCCAGTAGTAGTACCGGGACAGGAGAGGAGCAGTACTTC
TRBJ2-7 | . | TRBV20-1 | 15 | TRBD1 | CSARDLGQGVFEQYF | TGCAGTGCTAGAGATCTCGGACAGGGGGTTTTCGAGCAGTACTTC
TRBJ1-4 | many | TRBV6-2/TRBV6-3 | 16 | . | CASSYSMGTTNEKLFF | TGTGCCAGCAGTTACTCGATGGGGACTACTAATGAAAAACTGTTTTTT
TRBJ2-5 | many | TRBV7-7 | 16 | TRBD1 | CASSHTGTGVGETQYF | TGTGCTAGCAGCCACACCGGGACAGGGGTCGGGGAGACCCAGTACTTC
TRBJ1-5 | . | TRBV20-1 | 13 | . | CSARFSLYQPQHF | TGCAGTGCTAGGTTCAGCCTATATCAGCCCCAGCATTTT
TRBJ2-7 | . | TRBV12-3/TRBV12-4 | 16 | TRBD1 | CASSSNPGTGTYEQYF | TGTGCCAGCAGCAGTAACCCCGGGACAGGCACCTACGAGCAGTACTTC
TRBJ1-1 | . | TRBV19 | 13 | . | CASSIRWGTEAFF | TGTGCCAGTAGTATACGTTGGGGAACTGAAGCTTTCTTT
TRBJ1-2 | few | TRBV4-3 | 15 | . | CASSQGWDAGYGYTF | TGCGCCAGCAGCCAAGGATGGGACGCGGGCTATGGCTACACCTTC
TRBJ1-1 | . | TRBV6-2/TRBV6-3 | 15 | . | CASSYSLQFWTEAFF | TGTGCCAGCAGTTACTCTTTGCAGTTTTGGACTGAAGCTTTCTTT
TRBJ2-1 | . | TRBV7-3 | 15 | . | CASSAGPPSYNEQFF | TGTGCCAGCAGCGCAGGACCTCCATCCTACAATGAGCAGTTCTTC
TRBJ1-6 | few | TRBV28 | 14 | TRBD1 | CASSGTGGTSPLHF | TGTGCCAGCAGTGGAACAGGGGGCACTTCACCCCTCCACTTT
TRBJ1-1 | few | TRBV6-1 | 14 | . | CASRVLTMNTEAFF | TGTGCCAGCAGGGTCCTAACTATGAACACTGAAGCTTTCTTT
TRBJ2-3 | . | TRBV5-6 | 13 | . | CASSLSSSDTQYF | TGTGCCAGCAGCTTGTCTAGCTCAGATACGCAGTATTTT
TRBJ1-1 | few | TRBV6-5 | 13 | . | CASSYFMNTEAFF | TGTGCCAGCAGTTACTTTATGAACACTGAAGCTTTCTTT
TRBJ2-3 | . | TRBV7-9 | 13 | . | CASSDRATDTQYF | TGTGCCAGCAGCGACAGAGCCACAGATACGCAGTATTTT
TRBJ2-1 | . | TRBV11-3 | 14 | . | CASKGPSASDEQFF | TGTGCCAGCAAAGGCCCCTCGGCAAGCGATGAGCAGTTCTTC
TRBJ1-1 | many | TRBV28 | 14 | . | CASSSEAMNTEAFF | TGTGCCAGCAGTTCAGAAGCAATGAACACTGAAGCTTTCTTT
TRBJ1-2 | few | TRBV20-1 | 13 | . | CSAYREVGYGYTF | TGCAGTGCTTACAGGGAGGTAGGGTATGGCTACACCTTC
TRBJ2-2 | few | TRBV7-6 | 19 | . | CASSLREEVGANSTGELFF | TGTGCCAGCAGCTTAAGGGAAGAGGTGGGTGCGAATTCCACCGGGGAGCTGTTTTTT
TRBJ2-7 | few | TRBV20-1 | 14 | . | CSARIRLGMFEQYF | TGCAGTGCTAGAATCCGCCTCGGCATGTTCGAGCAGTACTTC
TRBJ2-7 | many | TRBV12-3/TRBV12-4 | 15 | . | CASSLGTQRGYEQYF | TGTGCCAGCAGTTTAGGGACACAGAGGGGCTACGAGCAGTACTTC
TRBJ1-2 | many | TRBV7-6 | 15 | . | CASSLSTDHYYGYTF | TGTGCCAGCAGCCTCTCGACAGACCACTACTATGGCTACACCTTC
TRBJ2-7 | . | TRBV6-1 | 14 | . | CASSDRLGNYEQYF | TGTGCCAGCAGTGACAGGCTTGGGAACTACGAGCAGTACTTC
TRBJ2-5 | many | TRBV12-3/TRBV12-4 | 15 | TRBD2 | CASSPHSGGRETQYF | TGTGCCAGCAGTCCCCATAGCGGGGGGAGAGAGACCCAGTACTTC
TRBJ2-1 | . | TRBV5-1 | 14 | TRBD2 | CASSELADYNEQFF | TGCGCCAGCAGCGAACTAGCGGACTACAATGAGCAGTTCTTC
TRBJ2-2 | . | TRBV7-9 | 17 | . | CASSLDLRGTLTGELFF | TGTGCCAGCAGCTTAGACCTTCGAGGGACACTCACCGGGGAGCTGTTTTTT
TRBJ2-2 | few | TRBV7-9 | 15 | TRBD2 | CASSRLADNTGELFF | TGTGCCAGCAGCCGACTAGCGGACAACACCGGGGAGCTGTTTTTT
TRBJ2-7 | many | TRBV7-9 | 14 | . | CASSPAIDPYEQYF | TGTGCCAGCAGCCCAGCAATAGATCCCTACGAGCAGTACTTC
TRBJ2-3 | . | TRBV2 | 15 | TRBD2 | CAAAGVAGFTDTQYF | TGTGCCGCAGCGGGGGTAGCGGGGTTCACAGATACGCAGTATTTT
TRBJ2-7 | few | TRBV7-9 | 13 | . | CASSLGGTGEQYF | TGTGCCAGCAGCTTAGGTGGGACCGGGGAGCAGTACTTC
TRBJ1-1 | . | TRBV30 | 13 | . | CAWTADRSRAAFF | TGTGCCTGGACCGCGGACCGGAGCAGGGCCGCTTTCTTT
TRBJ2-4 | . | TRBV28 | 13 | . | CASSLMGALGEYF | TGTGCCAGCAGTTTAATGGGGGCCCTGGGGGAGTACTTC
TRBJ1-2 | many | TRBV2 | 14 | . | CASGSEGADYGYTF | TGTGCCAGCGGGTCGGAGGGCGCGGACTATGGCTACACCTTC
TRBJ1-6 | . | TRBV19 | 15 | . | CASSTRAGVNSPLHF | TGTGCCAGTAGCACCCGAGCGGGGGTTAATTCACCCCTCCACTTT
TRBJ1-6 | many | TRBV2 | 15 | . | CASSEALRPNSPLHF | TGTGCCAGCAGTGAAGCGCTGCGACCTAATTCACCCCTCCACTTT
TRBJ1-6 | many | TRBV10-3 | 13 | . | CATLSGHNSPLHF | TGTGCCACCCTCTCGGGCCATAATTCACCCCTCCACTTT
TRBJ1-5 | few | TRBV18 | 14 | . | CASSRLQTNQPQHF | TGTGCCAGCTCCCGGCTACAAACCAATCAGCCCCAGCATTTT
TRBJ2-1 | . | TRBV10-3 | 13 | . | CAISALANNEQFF | TGTGCCATCAGTGCTCTAGCGAACAATGAGCAGTTCTTC
TRBJ2-7 | few | TRBV14 | 14 | TRBD1 | CASSLPTGTYEQYF | TGTGCCAGCAGCCTTCCGACAGGGACCTACGAGCAGTACTTC
TRBJ2-7 | . | TRBV20-1 | 14 | . | CSARDPDGRPLQYF | TGCAGTGCTAGAGATCCCGACGGCAGACCCCTGCAGTACTTC
TRBJ2-7 | many | TRBV28 | 15 | TRBD1 | CASRLTGTGVYEQYF | TGTGCCAGCCGTCTAACCGGGACAGGGGTCTACGAGCAGTACTTC
TRBJ1-4 | few | TRBV6-1 | 14 | TRBD1 | CATTRTGKDEKLFF | TGTGCCACGACCCGGACAGGGAAGGATGAAAAACTGTTTTTT
TRBJ2-7 | . | TRBV5-1 | 14 | . | CASSRLGQNYEQCF | TGTGCCAGCAGCCGCCTAGGACAGAACTACGAGCAGTGCTTC
TRBJ2-7 | . | TRBV7-9 | 15 | TRBD2 | CASSLGSSGAYEQYF | TGTGCCAGCAGCTTAGGGTCTAGCGGAGCCTACGAGCAGTACTTC
TRBJ2-7 | few | TRBV11-1 | 14 | . | CASSPEGGSHEQYF | TGTGCCAGCAGCCCCGAGGGGGGGTCCCACGAGCAGTACTTC
TRBJ1-5 | many | TRBV7-3 | 16 | TRBD1 | CASSRKQGVKSQPQHF | TGTGCCAGCAGCCGTAAACAGGGGGTGAAATCTCAGCCCCAGCATTTT
TRBJ1-5 | many | TRBV24-1 | 12 | . | CATSDGTQPQHF | TGTGCCACCAGTGATGGGACCCAGCCCCAGCATTTT
TRBJ2-5 | many | TRBV6-1 | 14 | . | CASSARRGEETQYF | TGTGCCAGCAGTGCGCGGAGGGGGGAAGAGACCCAGTACTTC
TRBJ2-5 | many | TRBV28 | 14 | . | CASSLGVGGETQYF | TGTGCCAGCAGTTTAGGTGTAGGGGGGGAGACCCAGTACTTC